This section outlines one T cell receptor (beta chain) sequence together with its context. Its antigen is as yet unknown. Repertoires were generated with immunoSEQ multiplex PCR, while TCRdb's copy carries only in-frame clones and drops some. The sample gives roughly 150,000 clones, around nine tenths of which show up once; 8.7% is in the top ten. These data are taken from a study of cytomegalovirus exposure and HLA in healthy donors. Study conclusions and caveats: CMV antigen specificity was confirmed in vitro for three CMV-associated chains. A list of approximately 160 TCR beta chains associated with cytomegalovirus was given. That first-cohort TCR clusters tended to co-occur in the 120 or so validation repertoires was found in a later analysis. Despite most TCR sequences being rare, some public TCRs occurred in many donors.

The CDR3 extends over 13 amino acids. Per the germline V gene, CDR1 is SEHNR and CDR2 is FQNEAQ (reference sequence). Deletions cut 3 bases from V and 5 bases from J, with 11 bases between. The receptor comes from a man aged 18 to 29 in good health and CMV-seropositive. Sequences were obtained from PBMCs. This chain connects TRBV7-9 to TRBJ2-7; D remains ambiguous. The CDR3 loop reads CASSLHTTNEQYF. The CDR3 DNA sequence: TGTGCCAGCAGCTTGCACACAACAAACGAGCAGTACTTC.